A selection of T cell receptor beta chains follows, all from one sample in a study of vaccination and CD4 T cells after COVID-19. TCRdb redid the calling of the PCR reads with MiXCR, one entry per CDR3 protein. The sample lists about 6,700 distinct CDR3 sequences; around 30% were seen once. These receptors' antigens are unknown. Sample: CD4+ T cells from blood, cultured in vitro. The receptors derive from a human donor in good health. CDR3s include the opening cysteine and the closing phenylalanine or tryptophan. The D gene is left open where the match is weak. Size is omitted from some rows. Given values are once, few, many or a class for expanded clones.

V gene	J gene	clone size	D gene	CDR3 protein	CDR3 DNA
TRBV19	TRBJ2-1	few	-	CASDRGGNEQFF	TGTGCCAGTGATAGGGGGGGGAATGAGCAGTTCTTC
TRBV2	TRBJ2-7	few	-	CASSLQVVPEQYF	TGTGCCAGCAGCCTACAAGTGGTCCCAGAGCAGTACTTC
TRBV20-1	TRBJ1-3	hyperexpanded	-	CSASRRALSGNTIYF	TGCAGTGCTAGTCGCAGGGCCCTCTCTGGAAACACCATATATTTT
TRBV20-1	TRBJ1-2	-	-	CSARGSPDIAYGYTF	TGCAGTGCTAGAGGTAGCCCCGATATAGCCTATGGCTACACCTTC
TRBV27	TRBJ1-2	hyperexpanded	-	CASSLSGYGYTF	TGTGCCAGCAGTTTATCGGGGTATGGCTACACCTTC
TRBV20-1	TRBJ1-3	-	TRBD1	CSATMTGGGYGNTIYF	TGCAGTGCTACGATGACAGGGGGCGGTTATGGAAACACCATATATTTT
TRBV12-3/TRBV12-4	TRBJ1-5	-	TRBD1	CASRGTGDQPQHF	TGTGCCAGCAGGGGGACAGGGGATCAGCCCCAGCATTTT
TRBV5-5	TRBJ2-2	-	-	CASSWEGTTNTGELFF	TGTGCCAGCAGCTGGGAGGGGACAACCAACACCGGGGAGCTGTTTTTT
TRBV11-1	TRBJ2-1	-	TRBD2	CASSIRTSSYEQFF	TGTGCCAGCAGCATAAGGACTAGCTCTTATGAGCAGTTCTTC
TRBV12-3/TRBV12-4	TRBJ2-3	-	-	CASSFFRGTDTQYF	TGTGCCAGCAGTTTTTTCCGGGGCACAGATACGCAGTATTTT
TRBV20-1	TRBJ2-7	few	-	CSALALGLSYEQYF	TGCAGTGCTTTAGCCCTTGGCCTCTCTTACGAGCAGTACTTC
TRBV20-1	TRBJ1-5	medium-sized	-	CSARGEWQPQHF	TGCAGTGCTAGAGGGGAGTGGCAGCCCCAGCATTTT
TRBV6-4	TRBJ2-3	few	TRBD2	CASSDGTSGADTQYF	TGTGCCAGCAGTGACGGGACTAGCGGGGCAGATACGCAGTATTTT
TRBV5-4	TRBJ2-3	-	TRBD1	CASSLTGGDTQYF	TGTGCCAGCAGCTTGACAGGGGGGGATACGCAGTATTTT
TRBV20-1	TRBJ1-1	-	TRBD1	CSADRANTEAFF	TGCAGTGCCGACAGGGCGAACACTGAAGCTTTCTTT
TRBV2	TRBJ1-1	-	-	CASSEGVSGPNTEAFF	TGTGCCAGCAGTGAGGGGGTTTCAGGACCGAACACTGAAGCTTTCTTT
TRBV12-3/TRBV12-4	TRBJ1-5	-	-	CASSSRRVGQPQHF	TGTGCCAGCAGTTCCCGCAGGGTGGGTCAGCCCCAGCATTTT
TRBV7-8	TRBJ1-4	few	-	CASSLEDRGMGKLFF	TGTGCCAGCAGCTTAGAGGATAGGGGGATGGGAAAACTGTTTTTT
TRBV12-3/TRBV12-4	TRBJ2-6	-	-	CASRTLGAGANVLTF	TGTGCCAGCAGAACCCTCGGGGCTGGGGCCAACGTCCTGACTTTC
TRBV20-1	TRBJ2-1	-	-	CSAAQGTDEQFF	TGCAGTGCCGCACAGGGAACCGATGAGCAGTTCTTC
TRBV11-1	TRBJ1-1	few	TRBD1	CASSLDPGQGNAEAFF	TGTGCCAGCAGCTTAGACCCCGGACAGGGTAACGCTGAAGCTTTCTTT
TRBV7-3	TRBJ2-2	-	-	CASSTSGRNTGELFF	TGTGCCAGCAGCACCTCCGGTCGGAACACCGGGGAGCTGTTTTTT
TRBV29-1	TRBJ2-3	few	-	CSAPARFTDTQYF	TGCAGCGCACCGGCCCGATTCACAGATACGCAGTATTTT
TRBV24-1	TRBJ1-1	few	-	CATRNSMNTEAFF	TGTGCCACCAGAAACAGCATGAACACTGAAGCTTTCTTT
TRBV7-9	TRBJ2-3	-	TRBD2	CASTSGTSGVDTQYF	TGTGCCAGCACTTCCGGGACTAGCGGGGTTGATACGCAGTATTTT
TRBV7-9	TRBJ1-1	-	-	CASSLSDLNTEAFF	TGTGCCAGCAGCTTATCCGACCTGAACACTGAAGCTTTCTTT
TRBV19	TRBJ2-5	-	-	CASSISPQETQYF	TGTGCCAGTAGTATTAGTCCCCAAGAGACCCAGTACTTC
TRBV15	TRBJ2-1	-	TRBD2	CATSRKLAGGPGEQFF	TGTGCCACCAGCAGAAAACTAGCGGGGGGGCCGGGTGAGCAGTTCTTC
TRBV2	TRBJ1-4	-	-	CASSDPSTNEKLFF	TGTGCCAGCAGTGACCCTTCAACTAATGAAAAACTGTTTTTT
TRBV20-1	TRBJ2-3	-	TRBD2	CSAKDYLADNTDTQYF	TGCAGTGCTAAAGACTACCTAGCGGATAACACAGATACGCAGTATTTT
TRBV6-1	TRBJ1-2	medium-sized	-	CASSRHRESGYGYTF	TGTGCCAGCAGCCGTCACAGGGAGTCGGGTTATGGCTACACCTTC
TRBV29-1	TRBJ1-2	few	-	CSVEDLGGGYTF	TGCAGCGTTGAAGATCTCGGGGGTGGCTACACCTTC
TRBV20-1	TRBJ2-4	-	-	CSASERGIAKNIQYF	TGCAGTGCTAGTGAGAGGGGTATAGCCAAAAACATTCAGTACTTC
TRBV5-1	TRBJ2-5	large	TRBD1	CASSETGTATQETQYF	TGCGCCAGCAGCGAAACCGGGACAGCGACACAAGAGACCCAGTACTTC
TRBV12-3/TRBV12-4	TRBJ2-1	-	-	CASTKGSANEQFF	TGTGCCAGCACAAAGGGTAGCGCCAATGAGCAGTTCTTC
TRBV19	TRBJ2-7	once	-	CASSDPPVSYEQYF	TGTGCCAGTAGTGATCCGCCGGTTTCCTACGAGCAGTACTTC
TRBV7-6	TRBJ2-5	few	TRBD1	CASSRGQGAETQYF	TGTGCCAGCAGCAGGGGACAGGGGGCTGAGACCCAGTACTTC
TRBV5-1	TRBJ1-2	-	-	CASSLRQGLGANYGYTF	TGCGCCAGCAGCTTGAGGCAGGGGCTTGGGGCTAACTATGGCTACACCTTC
TRBV6-1	TRBJ1-2	-	TRBD1	CASSDFSGGWNGYTF	TGTGCCAGCAGTGACTTCTCAGGGGGCTGGAATGGCTACACCTTC
TRBV6-1	TRBJ1-1	few	-	CASSADGYTEAFF	TGTGCCAGCAGTGCGGACGGGTACACTGAAGCTTTCTTT
TRBV7-8	TRBJ2-3	-	TRBD2	CASSSSGGGDTQYF	TGTGCCAGCAGCTCTAGCGGGGGAGGAGATACGCAGTATTTT
TRBV21-1	TRBJ1-5	-	-	CATRQPQHF	TGTGCCACTCGGCAGCCCCAGCATTTT
TRBV10-3	TRBJ2-2	few	TRBD1	CAIRGTNRGGTGELFF	TGTGCCATCAGGGGAACCAACAGGGGTGGCACCGGGGAGCTGTTTTTT
TRBV7-2	TRBJ2-3	few	TRBD2	CASSPVRGVTQYF	TGTGCCAGCAGCCCAGTCCGGGGGGTCACGCAGTATTTT
TRBV6-1	TRBJ1-2	-	TRBD1	CASRSIPQGANYGYTF	TGTGCCAGCAGGTCCATCCCCCAGGGGGCTAACTATGGCTACACCTTC
TRBV20-1	TRBJ1-5	-	-	CSARRRSLLSYEQYFGPGQPQHF	-
TRBV20-1	TRBJ2-5	few	TRBD2	CSASPLAGETQYF	TGCAGTGCTAGCCCACTAGCGGGAGAGACCCAGTACTTC
TRBV20-1	TRBJ1-1	few	-	CSARDLRGMNTEAFF	TGCAGTGCTAGAGATCTGAGAGGGATGAACACTGAAGCTTTCTTT
TRBV30	TRBJ1-5	-	TRBD1	CACGTGLNQPQHF	TGTGCCTGCGGGACAGGGCTAAATCAGCCCCAGCATTTT
TRBV10-1	TRBJ2-2	-	TRBD2	CASSLLAGANTGELFF	TGCGCCAGCAGTCTACTAGCGGGGGCGAACACCGGGGAGCTGTTTTTT
TRBV27	TRBJ2-7	medium-sized	-	CASSPRVLTGYEQYF	TGTGCCAGCAGTCCCCGGGTCCTAACGGGGTACGAGCAGTACTTC
TRBV6-1	TRBJ2-7	few	TRBD2	CASGAGGTSSYEQYF	TGTGCCAGCGGGGCGGGGGGCACGAGCTCCTACGAGCAGTACTTC
TRBV7-9	TRBJ2-3	-	TRBD2	CASRDNKRGGEDTQYF	TGTGCCAGCAGAGACAACAAGCGGGGGGGGGAGGATACGCAGTATTTT
TRBV5-1	TRBJ1-6	few	TRBD1	CASSQGDSSNSPLHF	TGCGCCAGCAGCCAGGGGGACAGCAGTAATTCACCCCTCCACTTT
TRBV30	TRBJ1-1	few	-	CAWSVRRWNTEAFF	TGTGCCTGGAGTGTACGAAGGTGGAACACTGAAGCTTTCTTT
TRBV11-1	TRBJ1-2	-	-	CASSLSTGTGVSGGYTF	TGTGCCAGCAGCTTATCTACCGGGACGGGGGTAAGCGGCGGCTACACCTTC
TRBV11-1	TRBJ2-2	few	-	CASSFGLRETGELFF	TGTGCCAGCAGCTTCGGGCTGCGGGAAACCGGGGAGCTGTTTTTT
TRBV27	TRBJ1-1	-	-	CASSSWQMMNTEAFF	TGTGCCAGCAGTTCATGGCAGATGATGAACACTGAAGCTTTCTTT
TRBV11-3	TRBJ1-1	-	TRBD1	CASSLGGQPTEAFF	TGTGCCAGCAGCTTGGGGGGACAGCCTACTGAAGCTTTCTTT
TRBV19	TRBJ2-6	-	-	CATSRGSGANVLTF	TGTGCCACCAGCAGGGGATCAGGGGCCAACGTCCTGACTTTC